The 10 T cell receptor beta chains presented below share a single source sample, sequenced in a study of blood T cell repertoires in COVID-19. Profiled with immunoSEQ multiplex PCR; TCRdb holds only in-frame clones, not every one. The sample consists of around 80,000 clones, around 80% of them appearing once. The sequencing sample was made of peripheral blood. These receptor sequences come from a human donor in a cohort sampled during active COVID-19.

This clone was detected only a few times. This rearrangement joins TRBV29-1 to TRBJ2-3, with 9 bases lining up with TRBD1. This CDR3 is built from 13 residues. V shed 5 bases, J shed 3 bases, and the junction held 3 bases outside the gene matches. From germline, CDR1 is SQVTM and CDR2 ANQGSEA. This CDR3 is CSVSGTGTDTQYF. The CDR3 DNA reads TGCAGCGTTTCCGGGACAGGGACAGATACGCAGTATTTT.

The V gene is TRBV2, the J gene TRBJ1-2; no reliable D call. V was shortened by 6 bases and J by 4 bases, with 9 bases between the two germline ends. The CDR3 sequence is 12 residues long. CDR1 SNHLY and CDR2 FYNNEI come from the germline V gene. CDR3 in DNA: TGTGCCAGCAGCGTCAACAGCTATGGCTACACCTTC. This sequence encodes CASSVNSYGYTF.

The chain links TRBV2 to TRBJ2-6; TRBD1 might be the D (6 bases). The CDR3 is made up of 16 amino acids. Trimming pared 8 bases from V and 0 bases from J, leaving 14 bases between. Germline V gene lookup returns CDR1 SNHLY and CDR2 FYNNEI. The DNA for the CDR3 is TGTGCCAGCCGGGACAAGGAAAGCTCTGGGGCCAACGTCCTGACTTTC. Translated: CASRDKESSGANVLTF.

The chain uses TRBV7-2 and TRBJ1-5; D gene uncertain. The CDR3 extends over 15 amino acids. The germline V and J ends were trimmed by 2 bases and 2 bases, with 10 bases remaining between them. Germline V CDR1 and CDR2: SGHTA, FQGNSA. CDR3 in amino acids: CASSLKSIGNQPQHF. As DNA, the CDR3 is TGTGCCAGCAGCTTAAAATCCATTGGCAATCAGCCCCAGCATTTT.

The J gene is TRBJ2-1, the V gene TRBV2, with 10 nucleotides matching TRBD2. This CDR3 region has 14 residues. The V and J ends lost 11 bases and 7 bases, in that order; junction bases with no gene match: 11. The germline gives CDR1 SNHLY, CDR2 FYNNEI. The CDR3 loop is CASTGAGGRNEQFF. The CDR3 nucleotides read TGTGCCTCGACGGGAGCGGGGGGGCGAAATGAGCAGTTCTTC.

The chain carries TRBV6-5 and TRBJ2-1; 7 bases match TRBD1. The CDR3 spans 15 residues. V trimming: 6 bases; J trimming: 5 bases; junction bases outside the gene matches: 10. CDR1 and CDR2 (germline): MNHEY, SVGAGI. The CDR3 DNA follows: TGTGCCAGCAGGACAGGGAATGGGAGAGACAATGAGCAGTTCTTC. This sequence encodes CASRTGNGRDNEQFF.

The chain couples TRBV9 to TRBJ2-1, with 10 bases lining up with TRBD2. This CDR3 has 16 residues. Losses at the gene ends were 4 bases for V and 2 bases for J; bases not matched to a gene: 6. Germline V lookup: CDR1 SGDLS, CDR2 YYNGEE. The CDR3 bases are TGTGCCAGCAGCCTAATAGCGGGGGGCGCCTACAATGAGCAGTTCTTC. Translation: CASSLIAGGAYNEQFF.

V and J are TRBV7-9 and TRBJ2-1; 9 nucleotides align to TRBD2. The germline CDR1 and CDR2 sequences are SEHNR and FQNEAQ (reference sequence). With 4 bases clipped from V and 7 bases from J, the junction kept 8 bases outside the gene matches. This CDR3 has 15 residues. This CDR3 reads CASSSLPSGVNEQFF. The CDR3 region has the DNA TGTGCCAGCAGCTCGCTCCCTAGCGGGGTAAATGAGCAGTTCTTC.

The chain is built from TRBV7-9 and TRBJ1-1; no clear D. The V end lost 5 bases, the J end lost 4 bases, and 11 bases lay between the germline ends. Germline V gives CDR1 SEHNR, CDR2 FQNEAQ (reference sequence). The CDR3 spans 13 residues. CDR3 residues: CASSLLQSTEAFF. CDR3 bases: TGTGCCAGCAGCCTCTTACAGAGCACTGAAGCTTTCTTT. Full variable domain (outside the CDR3, taken from reference TRBV7-9 and TRBJ1-1): DTGVSQNPRHKITKRGQNVTFRCDPISEHNRLYWYRQTLGQGPEFLTYFQNEAQLEKSRLLSDRFSAERPKGSFSTLEIQRTEQGDSAMYLCASSLLQSTEAFFGQGTRLTVV.

The gene calls are TRBV7-9 and TRBJ1-1, with D perhaps TRBD1 (6 bases). Per the germline V gene, CDR1 is SEHNR and CDR2 is FQNEAQ (reference sequence). V was shortened by 3 bases and J by 1 base, with 15 bases between the two germline ends. CDR3 length: 16 residues. DNA for the CDR3: TGTGCCAGCAGCTTCCTAACCGGGACACCGAACACTGAAGCTTTCTTT. It specifies CASSFLTGTPNTEAFF.